The entry that follows covers one T cell receptor beta chain sequence. Its matching antigen is unknown. What was sequenced were expressed TCRB transcripts, since all of the isolated RNA had been reverse transcribed. Produced via immunoSEQ multiplex PCR; TCRdb's table is partial and in-frame only. The top ten clones hold 0.9% to 1.1% of a sample with 310,000 or so clones, approximately 9.7% of them seen once. The record originates from a study of beta chain features in type 1 diabetes. The study's findings and limits: A moderate, significant TCRB CDR3 shortening appeared in type 1 diabetes across four CD4+ subsets.

Germline CDR1 is GTSNPN and CDR2 is SVGIG (reference sequence). The J segment lost 2 bases and the V segment lost 2 bases, leaving 13 bases of the junction unmatched. This CDR3 has 18 residues. The chain carries TRBV30 and TRBJ2-5; TRBD2 matches 11 bases. The sequence was collected from a man aged 30-40 years with type 1 diabetes. Sample: central memory CD4+ T cells from blood. CDR3 residues: CAWSLLGLAGGQQETQYF. CDR3 DNA: TGTGCCTGGAGTCTTTTAGGTCTAGCGGGGGGACAACAAGAGACCCAGTACTTC.